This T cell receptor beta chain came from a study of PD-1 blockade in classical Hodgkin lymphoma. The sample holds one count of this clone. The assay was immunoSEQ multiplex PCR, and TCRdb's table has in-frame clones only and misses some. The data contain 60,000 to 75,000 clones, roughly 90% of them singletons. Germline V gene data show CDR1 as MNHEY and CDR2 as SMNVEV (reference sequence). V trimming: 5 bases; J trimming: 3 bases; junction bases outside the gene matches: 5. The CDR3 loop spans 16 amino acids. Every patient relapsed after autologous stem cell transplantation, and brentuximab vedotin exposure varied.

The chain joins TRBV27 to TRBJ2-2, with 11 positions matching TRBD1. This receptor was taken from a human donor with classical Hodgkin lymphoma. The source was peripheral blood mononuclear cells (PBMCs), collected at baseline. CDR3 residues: CASSLWTGGHTGELFF. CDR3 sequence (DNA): TGTGCCAGCAGTCTGTGGACAGGGGGCCACACCGGGGAGCTGTTTTTT.